The rows below give T cell receptor beta chains drawn from one sample of a study of esophageal squamous cell carcinoma under preoperative chemotherapy. Each CDR3 protein gets one entry after TCRdb re-called the PCR reads with MiXCR. The sample yields 1,000 to 1,500 distinct CDR3 sequences, about 29% seen once. The specimen was obtained from a patient given preoperative chemotherapy. The source is a human donor with esophageal squamous cell carcinoma. The donor label of this sample is uncertain. CDR3s include the opening cysteine and the closing phenylalanine or tryptophan. D genes are given only for firm matches. Some rows mark clone size as missing; the rest say once, few, many or name a class of expanded clone.

medium-sized,TRBD2,TRBV12-3/TRBV12-4,TRBJ2-3,CASSLAGGPTDTQYF,TGTGCCAGCAGCCTAGCGGGAGGGCCCACAGATACGCAGTATTTT
NA,NA,TRBV7-8,TRBJ2-1,CASSLVSTEVAYNEQFF,TGTGCCAGCAGCTTAGTCTCGACAGAGGTTGCCTACAATGAGCAGTTCTTC
few,NA,TRBV12-3/TRBV12-4,TRBJ2-2,CASRGTPEGELFF,TGTGCCAGCAGAGGTACTCCCGAGGGGGAGCTGTTTTTT
few,NA,TRBV6-2/TRBV6-3,TRBJ2-7,CASSSGESDEQYF,TGTGCCAGCAGTTCCGGGGAATCCGACGAGCAGTACTTC
NA,NA,TRBV6-1,TRBJ2-7,CASSERTNSYEQYF,TGTGCCAGCAGCGAAAGGACAAACTCCTACGAGCAGTACTTC
few,NA,TRBV6-4,TRBJ2-2,CASSEGDTGELFF,TGTGCCAGCAGTGAAGGTGACACCGGGGAGCTGTTTTTT
NA,TRBD2,TRBV4-1,TRBJ2-6,CASSPMGRGGGGTGANVLTF,TGCGCCAGCAGCCCCATGGGGCGCGGGGGGGGAGGCACAGGGGCCAACGTCCTGACTTTC
NA,NA,TRBV6-2/TRBV6-3,TRBJ2-2,CASSYGATGELFF,TGTGCCAGCAGTTATGGGGCTACCGGGGAGCTGTTTTTT
NA,NA,TRBV7-6,TRBJ2-5,CASSTTTGTQYF,TGTGCCAGCAGCACAACTACGGGGACCCAGTACTTC
medium-sized,TRBD2,TRBV7-6,TRBJ2-2,CASSFLAGGLNTGELFF,TGTGCCAGCAGTTTTCTAGCGGGAGGACTAAACACCGGGGAGCTGTTTTTT
NA,TRBD2,TRBV2,TRBJ2-3,CASSVSGRANTQYF,TGTGCCAGCAGTGTTAGCGGGAGGGCAAATACGCAGTATTTT
medium-sized,TRBD2,TRBV4-3,TRBJ2-1,CASSQEGASGPVNEQFF,TGCGCCAGCAGCCAAGAAGGGGCTAGCGGGCCTGTTAATGAGCAGTTCTTC
NA,TRBD1,TRBV7-8,TRBJ2-3,CASRDRVDTQYF,TGTGCCAGCAGGGACAGGGTCGATACGCAGTATTTT
NA,NA,TRBV6-5,TRBJ1-2,CASSYETGAYGDTF,TGTGCCAGCAGTTACGAGACAGGAGCCTATGGCGACACCTTC
NA,NA,TRBV6-1,TRBJ1-1,CASSRQGYTEAFF,TGTGCCAGCAGTCGGCAGGGATACACTGAAGCTTTCTTT
medium-sized,NA,TRBV7-2,TRBJ2-3,CASSRRVTDTQYF,TGTGCCAGCAGCCGCCGGGTCACAGATACGCAGTATTTT
medium-sized,NA,TRBV6-1,TRBJ1-1,CASRKQGSTEAFF,TGTGCCAGCAGAAAACAGGGATCCACTGAAGCTTTCTTT
large,NA,TRBV11-2,TRBJ2-7,CASTDTAPYEQYF,TGTGCCAGCACCGACACTGCACCCTACGAGCAGTACTTC
medium-sized,TRBD1,TRBV6-5,TRBJ1-1,CASSYRQGEAFF,TGTGCCAGCAGTTACCGACAGGGTGAAGCTTTCTTT
medium-sized,TRBD2,TRBV12-3/TRBV12-4,TRBJ2-1,CASSWVPWSGRTSLSYNEQFF,TGTGCCAGCAGTTGGGTCCCTTGGTCAGGACGGACTAGCCTTTCCTACAATGAGCAGTTCTTC
medium-sized,NA,TRBV12-3/TRBV12-4,TRBJ2-4,CACTSPGAKNIQYF,TGTGCCTGTACCTCCCCCGGGGCCAAAAACATTCAGTACTTC
large,TRBD2,TRBV10-2,TRBJ2-3,CASRISGTGSTDTQYF,TGCGCCAGCAGGATTAGCGGGACCGGGAGCACAGATACGCAGTATTTT
large,NA,TRBV7-2,TRBJ2-5,CASSSRGTQETQYF,TGTGCCAGCAGCTCCAGAGGGACCCAAGAGACCCAGTACTTC
large,TRBD1,TRBV12-3/TRBV12-4,TRBJ2-7,CASTLKGTGDSYEQYF,TGTGCCAGCACCCTAAAGGGGACAGGAGACTCCTACGAGCAGTACTTC
NA,TRBD2,TRBV20-1,TRBJ2-5,CSAVSGAQETQYF,TGCAGTGCTGTAAGCGGGGCACAAGAGACCCAGTACTTC
NA,TRBD1,TRBV6-4,TRBJ2-1,CASSPHGTGPYNEQFF,TGTGCCAGCAGTCCACATGGGACAGGGCCTTACAATGAGCAGTTCTTC
large,NA,TRBV6-5,TRBJ2-1,CASSRDDEKDEQFF,TGTGCCAGCAGTCGGGACGATGAGAAAGATGAGCAGTTCTTC
few,NA,TRBV6-1,TRBJ2-7,CASSEATDLYEQYF,TGTGCCAGCAGTGAAGCGACGGACCTCTACGAGCAGTACTTC
NA,NA,TRBV6-2/TRBV6-3,TRBJ2-7,CARRRAGHTDEQYF,TGTGCCAGGAGACGAGCGGGACATACCGACGAGCAGTACTTC
medium-sized,NA,TRBV6-4,TRBJ2-2,CASSDNEEGTGELFF,TGTGCCAGCAGTGACAATGAGGAGGGCACCGGGGAGCTGTTTTTT
hyperexpanded,NA,TRBV6-1,TRBJ2-3,CASRDGDTQYF,TGTGCCAGCAGGGATGGAGATACGCAGTATTTT
medium-sized,TRBD2,TRBV6-4,TRBJ2-3,CASSRTSGSTDTQYF,TGTGCCAGCAGCCGGACTAGCGGGAGCACAGATACGCAGTATTTT
medium-sized,NA,TRBV6-5,TRBJ1-1,CASSYGDNTEAFF,TGTGCCAGCAGTTACGGGGACAACACTGAAGCTTTCTTT
medium-sized,NA,TRBV6-1,TRBJ2-7,CASSERTASYEQYF,TGTGCCAGCAGTGAACGGACGGCTTCCTACGAGCAGTACTTC
medium-sized,NA,TRBV4-3,TRBJ2-3,CASSQDGGNADTQYF,TGCGCCAGCAGCCAAGATGGGGGTAATGCCGATACGCAGTATTTT
NA,TRBD1,TRBV4-3,TRBJ2-7,CASSEDRDRGTYEQYF,TGCGCCAGCAGCGAAGACCGGGACAGGGGTACCTACGAGCAGTACTTC
medium-sized,NA,TRBV12-3/TRBV12-4,TRBJ1-1,CASSPRTANTEAFF,TGTGCCAGCAGTCCACGGACAGCGAACACTGAAGCTTTCTTT
NA,NA,TRBV27,TRBJ2-5,CASSLDETQYF,TGTGCCAGCAGTTTAGATGAGACCCAGTACTTC
large,TRBD2,TRBV6-1,TRBJ2-7,CASSEILGEGYEQYF,TGTGCCAGCAGTGAAATTTTGGGGGAGGGGTACGAGCAGTACTTC
NA,TRBD1,TRBV9,TRBJ1-1,CASSAGQGFEAFF,TGTGCCAGCAGCGCCGGACAGGGCTTTGAAGCTTTCTTT
large,NA,TRBV7-6,TRBJ2-5,CASSLQRPRGGETQYF,TGTGCCAGCAGCTTGCAAAGGCCCAGAGGGGGAGAGACCCAGTACTTC
large,NA,TRBV27,TRBJ2-5,CASREGRTQYF,TGTGCCAGCAGGGAGGGAAGGACCCAGTACTTC
NA,TRBD2,TRBV30,TRBJ2-4,CAWRDSGGEYF,TGTGCCTGGAGAGATAGCGGGGGAGAGTACTTC
NA,TRBD2,TRBV10-1,TRBJ2-1,CARSERCSSGKNEQFF,TGCGCCAGGAGTGAGCGCTGCTCTAGCGGGAAGAATGAGCAGTTCTTC
medium-sized,TRBD1,TRBV12-3/TRBV12-4,TRBJ1-2,CASSLGQGAEGYTF,TGTGCCAGCAGTTTAGGGCAGGGGGCAGAAGGCTACACCTTC
large,NA,TRBV6-1,TRBJ2-4,CASSEAGTGVAKNIQYF,TGTGCCAGCAGTGAAGCGGGTACAGGAGTCGCCAAAAACATTCAGTACTTC
NA,TRBD2,TRBV6-1,TRBJ2-2,CGSSDGAGLAGTGELCF,TGTGGCAGCAGTGATGGGGCGGGACTAGCGGGGACCGGGGAGCTGTGTTTT
NA,TRBD1,TRBV6-1,TRBJ2-7,CASSGAYGGDRGNEQYF,TGTGCCAGTAGTGGAGCATACGGGGGGGACAGGGGGAACGAGCAGTACTTC
hyperexpanded,NA,TRBV27,TRBJ2-1,CASSPLGQGHEQFF,TGTGCCAGCAGCCCTCTAGGCCAGGGACATGAGCAGTTCTTC
medium-sized,NA,TRBV6-1,TRBJ2-7,CASSELEGSVSYEQYF,TGTGCCAGCAGTGAATTGGAGGGGTCGGTTTCCTACGAGCAGTACTTC
NA,NA,TRBV27,TRBJ2-5,CASSRVGQGAYEQCF,NA
medium-sized,TRBD2,TRBV11-3,TRBJ2-7,CASQLAGAYEQYF,TGTGCCAGTCAGCTAGCGGGAGCCTATGAGCAGTACTTC
NA,NA,TRBV6-5,TRBJ2-7,CASGYSMVTETCEQYF,TGTGCCAGCGGTTACTCGATGGTGACAGAAACCTGCGAGCAGTACTTC